A single TCR beta chain is shown here with its context. The authors ran a second PCR of 7 to 11 cycles using a sample-barcoded 5' primer and a J-beta primer mix. Sequencing yielded, for each sample, at least 2.5 million paired-end reads carrying CDR3. TCRdb analysed the 5' RACE reads with MiXCR anew, one entry per CDR3 protein. The sample consists of 1,100,000 or so distinct CDR3 sequences, 35% to 55% of them appearing once. These data come from a study of blood T cells in healthy people across ages. This TCR came from a woman in her fifties or sixties in good health. The sample was blood.

As DNA, the CDR3 is TGTGCCACCAGTGATCCTTACGAGCAGTACTTC. Translated: CATSDPYEQYF. This chain links TRBV24-1 with TRBJ2-7, with D uncertain. The V gene lost 3 bases and the J gene lost 4 bases, with 3 bases spanning the gap. This CDR3 has 11 residues. The germline V gene encodes CDR1 KGHDR and CDR2 SFDVKD.